This T cell receptor beta chain was documented in a study of blood T cell repertoires in COVID-19. At the level of the study: Samples taken during acute and convalescent COVID-19 were collected in the United States, Italy and Spain.

Authors' methods: Estimation of nucleated cell counts was performed using reference gene primer amplification. Assay used: immunoSEQ multiplex PCR; TCRdb lists only in-frame clones, some missing. V and J calls and clone size follow that table, whereas D and trimming were derived from the DNA. The profile covers 65,000 to 70,000 clones, with more than 90% appearing a single time and less than 15% taken by the ten largest. With 1 base removed from V and 1 base from J, the gap between germline ends came to 10 bases. The CDR3 loop spans 15 amino acids. Germline loops: CDR1 LGHDT, CDR2 YNNKEL (reference sequence).

This clonotype was sampled from a human donor with active COVID-19. The donor label of this sample is uncertain. The chain uses TRBV3-1 (or the pseudogene TRBV3-2) and TRBJ2-5, with a possible D match to TRBD2 (5 bases). The sample consisted of peripheral blood. This chain's CDR3 is CASSQGWSGQETQYF. The CDR3, as DNA: TGTGCCAGCAGCCAAGGATGGAGCGGCCAAGAGACCCAGTACTTC.